Listed below are T cell receptor beta chains from one sample, sequenced in a study of fetal regulatory T cell absence and autoimmunity. The data were produced by immunoSEQ multiplex PCR, yet TCRdb's version contains in-frame clones alone and is incomplete. The repertoire holds around 100,000 clones, about two thirds seen once, with about 2.1% in the top ten. Sequencing used pancreas tissue. All receptors come from a male donor with IPEX syndrome. Both conserved end residues are part of each CDR3. A D gene is named only where the DNA matches it firmly. Rows may omit the clone size; those that give it use once, few, many or a size class.

clone size: few; CDR3 length: 16; D gene: TRBD1; V gene: TRBV19; J gene: TRBJ2-7; CDR3 protein: CATSRGPGGPAYEQYF; CDR3 DNA: TGTGCCACCAGCAGGGGGCCGGGCGGACCGGCCTACGAGCAGTACTTC
clone size: .; CDR3 length: 15; D gene: .; V gene: TRBV27; J gene: TRBJ1-1; CDR3 protein: CASSLSEGGNTEAFF; CDR3 DNA: TGTGCCAGCAGTTTAAGCGAGGGGGGGAACACTGAAGCTTTCTTT
clone size: .; CDR3 length: 14; D gene: .; V gene: TRBV18; J gene: TRBJ1-2; CDR3 protein: CASSPPWGTYGYTF; CDR3 DNA: TGTGCCAGCTCACCACCGTGGGGGACCTATGGCTACACCTTC
clone size: .; CDR3 length: 15; D gene: TRBD1; V gene: TRBV12-5; J gene: TRBJ1-3; CDR3 protein: CASGLRTGTGNTIYF; CDR3 DNA: TGTGCTAGTGGTTTGCGGACAGGGACTGGAAACACCATATATTTT
clone size: .; CDR3 length: 14; D gene: .; V gene: TRBV27; J gene: TRBJ2-1; CDR3 protein: CASSLLAAYNEQFF; CDR3 DNA: TGTGCCAGCAGTTTACTAGCAGCCTACAATGAGCAGTTCTTC
clone size: few; CDR3 length: 17; D gene: TRBD1; V gene: TRBV11-2; J gene: TRBJ2-5; CDR3 protein: CASSFRSGTGGRETQYF; CDR3 DNA: TGTGCCAGCAGCTTTCGATCCGGGACAGGGGGCCGGGAGACCCAGTACTTC
clone size: .; CDR3 length: 14; D gene: TRBD1; V gene: TRBV7-6; J gene: TRBJ2-1; CDR3 protein: CASSLRQGYNEQFF; CDR3 DNA: TGTGCCAGCAGCTTGAGACAGGGATACAATGAGCAGTTCTTC
clone size: .; CDR3 length: 13; D gene: .; V gene: TRBV5-1; J gene: TRBJ2-3; CDR3 protein: CASRTSSTDTQYF; CDR3 DNA: TGCGCCAGCAGAACGTCAAGCACAGATACGCAGTATTTT
clone size: .; CDR3 length: 12; D gene: .; V gene: TRBV5-6; J gene: TRBJ2-7; CDR3 protein: CASSPGTYEQYF; CDR3 DNA: TGTGCCAGCAGCCCAGGGACCTACGAGCAGTACTTC
clone size: once; CDR3 length: 14; D gene: .; V gene: TRBV5-8; J gene: TRBJ1-4; CDR3 protein: CASSSQGVNEKLFF; CDR3 DNA: TGTGCCAGCAGCTCACAGGGAGTCAATGAAAAACTGTTTTTT
clone size: .; CDR3 length: 15; D gene: TRBD1; V gene: TRBV5-4; J gene: TRBJ1-3; CDR3 protein: CASSPGGASGNTIYF; CDR3 DNA: TGTGCCAGCAGTCCAGGGGGTGCCTCTGGAAACACCATATATTTT
clone size: few; CDR3 length: 15; D gene: .; V gene: TRBV27; J gene: TRBJ2-7; CDR3 protein: CASSLSAAHTYEQYF; CDR3 DNA: TGTGCCAGCAGTTTATCGGCAGCCCACACCTACGAGCAGTACTTC
clone size: .; CDR3 length: 17; D gene: TRBD1; V gene: TRBV15; J gene: TRBJ1-6; CDR3 protein: CATSRERPGQYNSPLHF; CDR3 DNA: TGTGCCACCAGCAGAGAGAGACCGGGACAGTATAATTCACCCCTCCACTTT
clone size: .; CDR3 length: 17; D gene: TRBD2; V gene: TRBV11-3; J gene: TRBJ2-5; CDR3 protein: CASNPRTGGRARETQYF; CDR3 DNA: TGTGCCAGCAACCCCCGTACTGGCGGGAGGGCCCGAGAGACCCAGTACTTC
clone size: .; CDR3 length: 13; D gene: .; V gene: TRBV7-8; J gene: TRBJ1-2; CDR3 protein: CASSERSHYGYTF; CDR3 DNA: TGTGCCAGCAGCGAGAGGTCCCACTATGGCTACACCTTC
clone size: .; CDR3 length: 13; D gene: .; V gene: TRBV6-6; J gene: TRBJ2-7; CDR3 protein: CASSATGTYEQYF; CDR3 DNA: TGTGCCAGCAGTGCGACAGGCACCTACGAGCAGTACTTC
clone size: .; CDR3 length: 15; D gene: TRBD1; V gene: TRBV6-6; J gene: TRBJ1-5; CDR3 protein: CASSIRGLNQPSGHF; CDR3 DNA: TGTGCCAGCAGTATAAGGGGGCTAAATCAGCCCTCTGGACATTTT
clone size: .; CDR3 length: 16; D gene: TRBD2; V gene: TRBV2; J gene: TRBJ2-3; CDR3 protein: CASSEVLAATTDTQYF; CDR3 DNA: TGTGCCAGCAGTGAGGTTCTAGCGGCGACAACAGATACGCAGTATTTT
clone size: .; CDR3 length: 16; D gene: TRBD2; V gene: TRBV9; J gene: TRBJ2-4; CDR3 protein: CASSVSGGAGKNIQYF; CDR3 DNA: TGTGCCAGCAGCGTAAGCGGGGGGGCAGGCAAAAACATTCAGTACTTC
clone size: .; CDR3 length: 14; D gene: .; V gene: TRBV30; J gene: TRBJ1-2; CDR3 protein: CAWRGKGKDYGYTF; CDR3 DNA: TGTGCCTGGAGAGGGAAAGGGAAAGACTATGGCTACACCTTC
clone size: .; CDR3 length: 14; D gene: TRBD2; V gene: TRBV13; J gene: TRBJ2-7; CDR3 protein: CASSSTSGRAEQYF; CDR3 DNA: TGTGCCAGCAGCTCGACTAGCGGGAGGGCCGAGCAGTACTTC
clone size: .; CDR3 length: 15; D gene: .; V gene: TRBV11-2; J gene: TRBJ2-3; CDR3 protein: CASSLNHLSTDTQYF; CDR3 DNA: TGTGCCAGCAGCTTAAATCACTTAAGCACAGATACGCAGTATTTT
clone size: .; CDR3 length: 15; D gene: .; V gene: TRBV9; J gene: TRBJ2-3; CDR3 protein: CASSVLVGGTDTQYF; CDR3 DNA: TGTGCCAGCAGCGTACTTGTGGGGGGCACAGATACGCAGTATTTT
clone size: .; CDR3 length: 14; D gene: .; V gene: TRBV27; J gene: TRBJ2-3; CDR3 protein: CASSFQGRADTQYF; CDR3 DNA: TGTGCCAGCAGTTTCCAGGGGAGGGCAGATACGCAGTATTTT
clone size: .; CDR3 length: 14; D gene: .; V gene: TRBV13; J gene: TRBJ2-3; CDR3 protein: CASSLAGSGDTQYF; CDR3 DNA: TGTGCCAGCAGCTTAGCCGGGAGCGGCGATACGCAGTATTTT
clone size: once; CDR3 length: 12; D gene: .; V gene: TRBV27; J gene: TRBJ1-1; CDR3 protein: CGAGRLNTEAFF; CDR3 DNA: TGTGGGGCGGGACGGTTGAACACTGAAGCTTTCTTT
clone size: .; CDR3 length: 12; D gene: .; V gene: TRBV6-5; J gene: TRBJ1-1; CDR3 protein: CASSYLNTEAFF; CDR3 DNA: TGTGCCAGCAGTTACTTGAACACTGAAGCTTTCTTT
clone size: .; CDR3 length: 16; D gene: .; V gene: TRBV27; J gene: TRBJ2-2; CDR3 protein: CASSSPGRGDTGELFF; CDR3 DNA: TGTGCCAGCAGTTCCCCCGGCAGGGGGGACACCGGGGAGCTGTTTTTT
clone size: .; CDR3 length: 15; D gene: TRBD2; V gene: TRBV11-2; J gene: TRBJ2-3; CDR3 protein: CASRGLAGGPGTQYF; CDR3 DNA: TGTGCCAGCAGGGGTCTGGCGGGAGGGCCGGGTACGCAGTATTTT
clone size: .; CDR3 length: 15; D gene: .; V gene: TRBV7-7; J gene: TRBJ2-5; CDR3 protein: CASSLSAGIRETQYF; CDR3 DNA: TGTGCCAGCAGCTTATCCGCAGGGATTCGAGAGACCCAGTACTTC
clone size: few; CDR3 length: 11; D gene: .; V gene: TRBV20-1; J gene: TRBJ2-5; CDR3 protein: CSANSQETQYF; CDR3 DNA: TGCAGTGCTAACAGCCAAGAGACCCAGTACTTC
clone size: .; CDR3 length: 14; D gene: TRBD1; V gene: TRBV6-6; J gene: TRBJ2-7; CDR3 protein: CASTRDRGTYEQYF; CDR3 DNA: TGTGCCAGCACCCGGGACAGGGGGACCTACGAGCAGTACTTC
clone size: .; CDR3 length: 13; D gene: .; V gene: TRBV7-9; J gene: TRBJ1-1; CDR3 protein: CASSFGGFTEAFF; CDR3 DNA: TGTGCCAGCAGCTTTGGCGGCTTCACTGAAGCTTTCTTT
clone size: once; CDR3 length: 13; D gene: .; V gene: TRBV11-3; J gene: TRBJ1-2; CDR3 protein: CASSLGQEYGYTF; CDR3 DNA: TGTGCCAGCAGCTTAGGACAGGAATATGGCTACACCTTC
clone size: few; CDR3 length: 11; D gene: .; V gene: TRBV2; J gene: TRBJ2-7; CDR3 protein: CASRGTYEQYF; CDR3 DNA: TGTGCCAGCAGAGGGACCTACGAGCAGTACTTC
clone size: once; CDR3 length: 14; D gene: TRBD2; V gene: TRBV9; J gene: TRBJ2-7; CDR3 protein: CASSVDGLVDEQYF; CDR3 DNA: TGTGCCAGCAGCGTAGACGGACTAGTGGACGAGCAGTACTTC
clone size: .; CDR3 length: 12; D gene: TRBD1; V gene: TRBV19; J gene: TRBJ1-2; CDR3 protein: CASSDRGYGYTF; CDR3 DNA: TGTGCCAGTAGTGACAGGGGCTATGGCTACACCTTC
clone size: .; CDR3 length: 17; D gene: TRBD2; V gene: TRBV30; J gene: TRBJ2-7; CDR3 protein: CAWSRDSGLAGGYEQYF; CDR3 DNA: TGTGCCTGGAGTCGGGACTCTGGACTAGCGGGAGGGTACGAGCAGTACTTC
clone size: once; CDR3 length: 16; D gene: TRBD2; V gene: TRBV11-3; J gene: TRBJ2-5; CDR3 protein: CASSSRLAGYQETQYF; CDR3 DNA: TGTGCCAGCAGCTCCCGACTAGCGGGGTACCAAGAGACCCAGTACTTC
clone size: .; CDR3 length: 12; D gene: .; V gene: TRBV2; J gene: TRBJ2-7; CDR3 protein: CASRGQVDEQYF; CDR3 DNA: TGTGCCAGCAGGGGGCAGGTGGACGAGCAGTACTTC
clone size: few; CDR3 length: 14; D gene: .; V gene: TRBV19; J gene: TRBJ1-2; CDR3 protein: CASSIVTGSYGYTF; CDR3 DNA: TGTGCCAGTAGTATAGTTACAGGGAGCTATGGCTACACCTTC
clone size: .; CDR3 length: 14; D gene: TRBD1; V gene: TRBV7-2; J gene: TRBJ1-2; CDR3 protein: CASSLGQGDYGYTF; CDR3 DNA: TGTGCCAGCAGCTTGGGACAGGGGGACTATGGCTACACCTTC
clone size: few; CDR3 length: 11; D gene: .; V gene: TRBV7-2; J gene: TRBJ1-3; CDR3 protein: CASSLGNTIYF; CDR3 DNA: TGTGCCAGCAGCTTGGGAAACACCATATATTTT
clone size: few; CDR3 length: 16; D gene: TRBD2; V gene: TRBV7-9; J gene: TRBJ2-5; CDR3 protein: CASSLTSGGVQETQYF; CDR3 DNA: TGTGCCAGCAGCCTGACTAGCGGGGGGGTTCAAGAGACCCAGTACTTC
clone size: .; CDR3 length: 17; D gene: .; V gene: TRBV5-6; J gene: TRBJ2-2; CDR3 protein: CASSLLWRWNEAGELFF; CDR3 DNA: TGTGCCAGCAGCTTGCTCTGGAGGTGGAATGAAGCCGGGGAGCTGTTTTTT
clone size: .; CDR3 length: 17; D gene: .; V gene: TRBV5-8; J gene: TRBJ1-5; CDR3 protein: CASSLVGAAYSNQPQHF; CDR3 DNA: TGTGCCAGCAGCTTGGTGGGGGCGGCTTATAGCAATCAGCCCCAGCATTTT
clone size: .; CDR3 length: 13; D gene: .; V gene: TRBV6-1; J gene: TRBJ1-5; CDR3 protein: CASSEERALPQHF; CDR3 DNA: TGTGCCAGCAGTGAAGAGAGGGCATTGCCCCAGCATTTT
clone size: .; CDR3 length: 14; D gene: .; V gene: TRBV4-1; J gene: TRBJ2-7; CDR3 protein: CASSQLWQSYEQYF; CDR3 DNA: TGCGCCAGCAGCCAACTGTGGCAGTCCTACGAGCAGTACTTC
clone size: few; CDR3 length: 11; D gene: .; V gene: TRBV29-1; J gene: TRBJ1-2; CDR3 protein: CSVGDHYGYTF; CDR3 DNA: TGCAGCGTTGGGGACCACTATGGCTACACCTTC
clone size: many; CDR3 length: 16; D gene: .; V gene: TRBV9; J gene: TRBJ2-2; CDR3 protein: CASSLRANPPTGELFF; CDR3 DNA: TGTGCCAGCAGCCTAAGGGCAAACCCCCCGACCGGGGAGCTGTTTTTT